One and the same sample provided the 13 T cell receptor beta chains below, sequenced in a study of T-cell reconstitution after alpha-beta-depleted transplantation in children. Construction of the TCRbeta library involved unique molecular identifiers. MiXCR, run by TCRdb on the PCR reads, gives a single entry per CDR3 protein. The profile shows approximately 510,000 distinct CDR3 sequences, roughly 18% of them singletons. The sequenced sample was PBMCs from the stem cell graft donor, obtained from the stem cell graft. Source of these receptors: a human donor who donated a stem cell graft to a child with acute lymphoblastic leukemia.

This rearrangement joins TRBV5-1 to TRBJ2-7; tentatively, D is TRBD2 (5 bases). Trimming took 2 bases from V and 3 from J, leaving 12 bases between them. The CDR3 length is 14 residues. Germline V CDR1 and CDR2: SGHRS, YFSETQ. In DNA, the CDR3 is TGCGCCAGCAGCTTCATCACTCGGGGCTACGAGCAGTACTTC. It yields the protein CASSFITRGYEQYF.

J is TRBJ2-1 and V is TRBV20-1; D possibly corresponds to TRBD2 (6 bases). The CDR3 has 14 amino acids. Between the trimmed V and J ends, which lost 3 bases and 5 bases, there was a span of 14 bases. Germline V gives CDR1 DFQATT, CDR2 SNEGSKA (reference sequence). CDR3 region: CSARALALDNEQFF. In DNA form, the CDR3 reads TGCAGTGCTAGGGCCCTAGCGCTCGACAATGAGCAGTTCTTC.

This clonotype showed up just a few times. Here the CDR3 DNA reads TGTGCCAGCAGCGTAACAGGGGGCGCGGGCGAAAAACTGTTTTTT. Its translation: CASSVTGGAGEKLFF. The chain recombines TRBV5-6 with TRBJ1-4; TRBD1 matches 9 bases. The V gene's germline CDR1 is SGHDT and CDR2 YYEEEE. This CDR3 is 15 amino acids long. Trimming removed 4 bases from V and 8 bases from J; junction bases left unmatched: 9.

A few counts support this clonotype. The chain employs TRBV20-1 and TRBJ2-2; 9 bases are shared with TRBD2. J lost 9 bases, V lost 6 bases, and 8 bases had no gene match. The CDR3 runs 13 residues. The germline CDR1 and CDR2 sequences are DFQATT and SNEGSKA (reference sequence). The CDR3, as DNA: TGCAGTGCCTCGGGACTAGCCCCCCGGGAGCTGTTTTTT. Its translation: CSASGLAPRELFF.

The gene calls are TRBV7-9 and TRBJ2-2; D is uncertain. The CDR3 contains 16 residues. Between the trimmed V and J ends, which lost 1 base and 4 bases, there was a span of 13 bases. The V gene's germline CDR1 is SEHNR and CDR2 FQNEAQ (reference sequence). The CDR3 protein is CASSLDAGPGTGELFF. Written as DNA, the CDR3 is TGTGCCAGCAGCTTAGACGCTGGGCCGGGCACCGGGGAGCTGTTTTTT.

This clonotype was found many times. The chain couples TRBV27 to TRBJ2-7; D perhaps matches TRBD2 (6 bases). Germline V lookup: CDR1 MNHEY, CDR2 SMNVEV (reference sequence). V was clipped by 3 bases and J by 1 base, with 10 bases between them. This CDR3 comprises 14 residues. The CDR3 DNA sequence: TGTGCCAGCAGTTTCGGGACTGCGTCCTACGAGCAGTACTTC. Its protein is CASSFGTASYEQYF.

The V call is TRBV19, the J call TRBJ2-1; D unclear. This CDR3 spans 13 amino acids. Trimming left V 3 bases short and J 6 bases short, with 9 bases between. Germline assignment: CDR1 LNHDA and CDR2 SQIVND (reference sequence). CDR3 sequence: CASSMKGGNEQFF. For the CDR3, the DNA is TGTGCCAGTAGTATGAAGGGTGGCAATGAGCAGTTCTTC.

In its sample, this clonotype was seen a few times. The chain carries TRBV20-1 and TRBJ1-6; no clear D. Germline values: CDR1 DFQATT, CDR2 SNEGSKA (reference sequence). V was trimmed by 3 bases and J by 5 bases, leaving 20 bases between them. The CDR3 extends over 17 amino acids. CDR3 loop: CSASHRKLYPDNSPLHF. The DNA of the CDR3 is TGCAGTGCTAGCCATCGAAAGCTTTACCCCGATAATTCACCCCTCCACTTT.

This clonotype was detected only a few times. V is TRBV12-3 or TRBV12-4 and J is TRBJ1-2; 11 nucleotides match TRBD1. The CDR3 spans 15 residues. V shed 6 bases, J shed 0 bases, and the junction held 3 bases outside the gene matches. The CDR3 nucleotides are TGTGCCAGCAGCCGGACAGGGGGCGCTAACTATGGCTACACCTTC. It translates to CASSRTGGANYGYTF.

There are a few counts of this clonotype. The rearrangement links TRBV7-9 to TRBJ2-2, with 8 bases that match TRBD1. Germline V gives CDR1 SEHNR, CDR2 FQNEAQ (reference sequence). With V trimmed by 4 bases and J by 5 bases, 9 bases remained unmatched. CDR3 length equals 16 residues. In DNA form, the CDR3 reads TGTGCCAGCAGCTCCCCGGACAGGGCTCGGACCGGGGAGCTGTTTTTT. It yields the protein CASSSPDRARTGELFF.

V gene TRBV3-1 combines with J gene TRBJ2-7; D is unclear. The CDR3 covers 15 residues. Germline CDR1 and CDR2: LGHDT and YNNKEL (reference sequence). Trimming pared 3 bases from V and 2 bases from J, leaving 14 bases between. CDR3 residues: CASSQESGPPYEQYF. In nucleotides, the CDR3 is TGTGCCAGCAGCCAGGAATCCGGGCCCCCCTACGAGCAGTACTTC.

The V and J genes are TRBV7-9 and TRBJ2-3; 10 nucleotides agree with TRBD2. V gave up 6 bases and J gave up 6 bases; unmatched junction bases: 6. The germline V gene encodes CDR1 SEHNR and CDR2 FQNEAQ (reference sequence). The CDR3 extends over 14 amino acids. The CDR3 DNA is TGTGCCAGCAGGGGGCTAGCGGGAGTGGATACGCAGTATTTT. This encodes CASRGLAGVDTQYF.

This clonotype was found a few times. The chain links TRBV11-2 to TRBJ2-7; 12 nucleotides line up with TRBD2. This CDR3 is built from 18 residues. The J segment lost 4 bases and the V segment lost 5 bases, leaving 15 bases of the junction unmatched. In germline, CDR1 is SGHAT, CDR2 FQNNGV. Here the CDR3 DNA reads TGTGCCAGCAGCCCCTTAGGGAGACTAGCGGGAGCTCGGTACGAGCAGTACTTC. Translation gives CASSPLGRLAGARYEQYF.